This T cell receptor beta chain was captured by sequencing in a study of blood T cell repertoires in COVID-19. The wider study: COVID-19 samples, acute and convalescent, were from the United States, Italy and Spain. Sample material is recorded as cDNA or gDNA derived from T cells, B-cell-depleted T cells, or PBMCs.

Original processing methods: Estimated nucleated cell counts came from reference gene primer amplification. Assay: immunoSEQ multiplex PCR; the TCRdb copy retains only in-frame clones and omits some. For V, J and clone size, that table is used; D and trimming come from the DNA. The table includes 100,000 to 150,000 clones, around 86% detected once. The TCR sequence derives from a man in his 60s with acute or convalescent COVID-19. The sample was peripheral blood.

This CDR3 is CSVTQGGQETQYF. CDR3 coding DNA: TGCAGCGTCACACAGGGGGGCCAAGAGACCCAGTACTTC. The V call is TRBV29-1, the J call TRBJ2-5; 8 bases map to TRBD1. The length of the CDR3 is 13 residues. Losses at the gene ends were 6 bases for V and 1 base for J; bases not matched to a gene: 4. From germline, CDR1 is SQVTM and CDR2 ANQGSEA.